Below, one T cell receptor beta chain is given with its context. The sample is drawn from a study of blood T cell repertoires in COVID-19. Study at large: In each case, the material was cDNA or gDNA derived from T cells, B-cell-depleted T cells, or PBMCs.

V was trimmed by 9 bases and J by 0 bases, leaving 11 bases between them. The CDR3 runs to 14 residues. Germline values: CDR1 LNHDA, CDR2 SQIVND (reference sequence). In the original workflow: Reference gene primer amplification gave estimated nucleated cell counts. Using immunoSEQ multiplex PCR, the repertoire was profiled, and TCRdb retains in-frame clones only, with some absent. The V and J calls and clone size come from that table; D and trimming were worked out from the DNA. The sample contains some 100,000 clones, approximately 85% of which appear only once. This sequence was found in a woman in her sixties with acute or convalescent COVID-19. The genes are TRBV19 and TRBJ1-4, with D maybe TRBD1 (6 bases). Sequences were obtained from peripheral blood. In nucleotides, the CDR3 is TGTGCCAGACCCGGACAGACAACTAATGAAAAACTGTTTTTT. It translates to CARPGQTTNEKLFF.